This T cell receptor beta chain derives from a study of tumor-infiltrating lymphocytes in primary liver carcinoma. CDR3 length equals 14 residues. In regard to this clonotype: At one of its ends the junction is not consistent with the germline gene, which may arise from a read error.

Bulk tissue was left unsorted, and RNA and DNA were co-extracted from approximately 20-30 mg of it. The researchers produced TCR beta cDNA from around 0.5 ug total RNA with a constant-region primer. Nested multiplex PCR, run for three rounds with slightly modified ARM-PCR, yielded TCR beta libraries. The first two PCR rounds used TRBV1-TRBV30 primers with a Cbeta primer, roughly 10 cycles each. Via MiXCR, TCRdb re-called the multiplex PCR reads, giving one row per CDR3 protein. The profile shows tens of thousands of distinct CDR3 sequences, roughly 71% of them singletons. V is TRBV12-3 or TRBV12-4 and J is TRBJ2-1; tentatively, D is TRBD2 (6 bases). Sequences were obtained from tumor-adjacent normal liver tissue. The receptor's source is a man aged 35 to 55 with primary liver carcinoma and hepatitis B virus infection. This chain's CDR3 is CACITGTSYNEQFF. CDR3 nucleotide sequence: TGTGCCTGCATTACCGGGACTTCCTACAATGAGCAATTCTTC.